This TCR beta chain was found in a study of CD4 T cells in relation to SARS-CoV-2 and coronaviruses. In the study overall: TCR beta CDR3s were sequenced after 10-day antigen culture of PBMCs. The negative reference was HIV-1 Nef peptide pool or peptide-free culture.

Comments on this clone: Its specificity is not known.

Unexposed donor CD4+ T cells date from about 2011-2018, before the COVID-19 pandemic. After around nine days of culture, CD4+ T cells were isolated. Cells permitting, SARS-CoV-2 S/N and four cold-coronavirus spikes were tested on unexposed-donor CD4+ T cells. Profiling relied on immunoSEQ multiplex PCR, and the TCRdb table lists in-frame clones only, not all of them. Of approximately 14,000 clones detected, about 73% appear once; the ten largest clones hold roughly 18%. The germline V gene encodes CDR1 SGHAT and CDR2 FQNNGV. CDR3 length equals 16 residues. V was cut by 6 bases and J by 7 bases, with 19 bases left in between. Study observations and caveats: No donor gave both pre-pandemic and post-infection samples.

The rearrangement links TRBV11-2 to TRBJ1-6; D is uncertain. The sample was CD4+ T cells from PBMCs, cultured in vitro. This receptor was taken from a human donor in good health. In DNA, the CDR3 is TGTGCCAGCAGTCCCCTCCCTCAAGGCCCAAATTCACCCCTCCACTTT. Translated: CASSPLPQGPNSPLHF.